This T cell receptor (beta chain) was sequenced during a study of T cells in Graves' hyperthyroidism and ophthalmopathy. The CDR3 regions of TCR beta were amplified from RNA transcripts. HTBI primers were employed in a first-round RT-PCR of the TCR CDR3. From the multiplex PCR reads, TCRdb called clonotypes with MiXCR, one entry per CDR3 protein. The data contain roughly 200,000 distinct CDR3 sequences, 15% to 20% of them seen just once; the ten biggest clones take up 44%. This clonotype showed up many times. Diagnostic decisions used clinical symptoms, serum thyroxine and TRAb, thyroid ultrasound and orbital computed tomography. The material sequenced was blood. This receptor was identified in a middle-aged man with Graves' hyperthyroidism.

CDR3 loop: CASSPTGGTYSNQPQHF. In DNA form, the CDR3 reads TGTGCCAGCAGCCCCACCGGAGGGACTTATAGCAATCAGCCCCAGCATTTT. The rearrangement uses TRBV27 and TRBJ1-5; D perhaps matches TRBD1 (5 bases). V lost 6 bases and J 0 bases, leaving 18 bases between the germline ends. Germline loops: CDR1 MNHEY, CDR2 SMNVEV (reference sequence). This CDR3 has 17 amino acids.